Each of the 10 T cell receptor beta chains below was sequenced from the same sample in a study of cytomegalovirus exposure and HLA in healthy donors. Vbeta (60) and Jbeta (13) primers were used in the PCR. The assay was immunoSEQ multiplex PCR, and TCRdb's table has in-frame clones only and misses some. The sample contains under 75,000 clones, about nine tenths of which appear only once. Sequencing was done on a sample of PBMCs. The receptors here all came from a woman aged 25 to 39 in good health and CMV-seronegative.

V gene TRBV6-1 combines with J gene TRBJ2-5; TRBD2 matches 11 bases. From germline, CDR1 is MNHNS and CDR2 SASEGT. CDR3 length: 15 amino acids. V lost 7 bases to trimming and J lost 4 bases; unmatched junction nucleotides: 8. The CDR3 DNA follows: TGTGCCAGCACTCCACTAGCGGGAGCGCCAGAGACCCAGTACTTC. Amino acid sequence: CASTPLAGAPETQYF.

This rearrangement joins TRBV18 to TRBJ2-3; 10 positions match TRBD1. There are 15 residues in the CDR3. Germline V gene data show CDR1 as KGHSH and CDR2 as LQKENI. After removal of 6 bases from V and 4 bases from J, the junction contained 7 bases not matched to a gene. CDR3 DNA: TGTGCCAGCTCTCCCGGGACAGGGGTTGCAGATACGCAGTATTTT. Translating gives CASSPGTGVADTQYF.

The V call is TRBV28, the J call TRBJ1-5, with 7 bases matching TRBD1. This CDR3 is built from 15 residues. Germline CDR1 and CDR2: MDHEN and SYDVKM. Trimming took 6 bases from V and 3 from J; bases not matched to a gene: 8. The CDR3 is CASRPDREVNQPQHF. Written as DNA, the CDR3 is TGTGCCAGCAGACCCGACAGGGAAGTCAATCAGCCCCAGCATTTT.

The chain joins TRBV7-2 to TRBJ2-1, with TRBD2 matching 10 bases. Germline values: CDR1 SGHTA, CDR2 FQGNSA. The CDR3 contains 14 residues. J was trimmed by 4 bases and V by 6 bases; bases with no gene match: 3. CDR3 protein: CASSTSGAYNEQFF. The CDR3 DNA reads as TGTGCCAGCAGTACTAGCGGGGCTTACAATGAGCAGTTCTTC.

Comment on this clone: The junction and the germline gene differ at one end; a read error may be behind it. The chain carries TRBV7-7 and TRBJ2-5; a possible D gene is TRBD1 (5 bases). Matching the DNA end better, TRBJ2-7 makes the J call doubtful. The germline gives CDR1 SSHAT, CDR2 FNYEAQ (reference sequence). The CDR3 runs 16 residues. CDR3 region: CASSLPSAEQAYEQYF. CDR3 nucleotide sequence: TGTGCTAGCAGCTTACCCTCGGCAGAACAGGCCTACGAGCAGTACTTC.

J is TRBJ2-7 and V is TRBV25-1, with 9 positions matching TRBD1. V lost 5 bases, J lost 3 bases, and 8 bases stayed unmatched. Germline V gives CDR1 MGHDK, CDR2 SYGVNS. The CDR3 loop spans 15 amino acids. The CDR3 nucleotides read TGTGCCAGCAGTAAAGGACAGGGGCCGTACTACGAGCAGTACTTC. Its translation is CASSKGQGPYYEQYF.

This clone was picked up a small number of times. This sequence joins TRBV5-1 and TRBJ1-1; tentative D call: TRBD1 (5 bases). The CDR3 is made up of 13 amino acids. V was shortened by 0 bases and J by 8 bases, with 11 bases between the two germline ends. CDR1 and CDR2 from the germline V gene are SGHRS and YFSETQ. The chain's CDR3 is CASSLAIRGEAFF. CDR3 DNA: TGCGCCAGCAGCTTGGCGATTAGGGGCGAAGCTTTCTTT.

The rearrangement uses TRBV6-5 and TRBJ2-7; possibly TRBD2 for D (6 bases). CDR3 size: 15 residues. Germline V gives CDR1 MNHEY, CDR2 SVGAGI. Trimming pared 0 bases from V and 3 bases from J, leaving 12 bases between. The CDR3 DNA reads as TGTGCCAGCAGTTACTCCCCGGGAGTATACTACGAGCAGTACTTC. Encoded protein: CASSYSPGVYYEQYF.

Concerning this clone: In the same sample, other DNA sequences code for this CDR3. This sequence joins TRBV2 and TRBJ1-1; 8 bases match TRBD1. Germline V gene data show CDR1 as SNHLY and CDR2 as FYNNEI. The CDR3 extends over 13 amino acids. CDR3 amino acids: CASRAGGNTEAFF. The DNA for the CDR3 is TGTGCTAGCCGTGCAGGGGGCAACACTGAAGCTTTCTTT.

J is TRBJ1-1 and V is TRBV19; no clear D gene. V was clipped by 6 bases and J by 4 bases, with 12 bases between them. The CDR3 has 13 amino acids. The germline gives CDR1 LNHDA, CDR2 SQIVND (reference sequence). The CDR3 is CASSLIAPTEAFF. In nucleotides, the CDR3 is TGTGCCAGTAGCCTAATCGCACCCACTGAAGCTTTCTTT.